Following are 23 T cell receptor beta chains from one sample sequenced in a study of blood T cell repertoires in COVID-19. The repertoire was sequenced with immunoSEQ multiplex PCR; TCRdb's copy has only in-frame clones and lacks some. The sample has about 430,000 clones, around 91% seen once; the top ten hold about 1.1%. The sequenced material came from PBMCs or T cells enriched from blood (not recorded which). All receptors come from a young man who had recovered from COVID-19.

This chain connects TRBV14 to TRBJ2-1; 16 nucleotides align to TRBD2. The CDR3 runs to 20 residues. With 4 bases clipped from V and 6 bases from J, the junction kept 15 bases outside the gene matches. Germline values: CDR1 SGHDN, CDR2 FVKESK. The CDR3 DNA follows: TGTGCCAGCAGCCCGCGCGGGACTAGCGGGAGGGCCGAGGGGTCCAATGAGCAGTTCTTC. As protein: CASSPRGTSGRAEGSNEQFF. Looking up the rest from reference TRBV14 and TRBJ2-1 gives the full variable domain: EAGVTQFPSHSVIEKGQTVTLRCDPISGHDNLYWYRRVMGKEIKFLLHFVKESKQDESGMPNNRFLAERTGGTYSTLKVQPAELEDSGVYFCASSPRGTSGRAEGSNEQFFGPGTRLTVL.

V and J are TRBV29-1 and TRBJ2-7, with TRBD1 matching over 7 bases. Germline V CDR1 and CDR2: SQVTM, ANQGSEA. This CDR3 spans 13 amino acids. The V gene end was trimmed by 6 bases and the J gene end by 7 bases; junction bases not matched to a gene: 12. The CDR3 DNA sequence: TGCAGCGTCAGGGAGAGACAGGGCCGGGAGCAGTACTTC. This encodes CSVRERQGREQYF.

The rearrangement uses TRBV7-9 and TRBJ1-5; 8 bases are shared with TRBD1. CDR3 length: 15 amino acids. The germline CDR1 and CDR2 sequences are SEHNR and FQNEAQ (reference sequence). The trim removed 1 base at V and 7 bases at J, leaving 6 bases unmatched. CDR3 amino acids: CASSLGTGLGQPQHF. The CDR3 DNA sequence: TGTGCCAGCAGCTTAGGGACAGGGTTGGGGCAGCCCCAGCATTTT.

The chain joins TRBV11-3 to TRBJ2-3; perhaps TRBD1 as D (5 bases). Trimming took off 5 bases at V and 6 bases at J, with 12 bases between the two ends. This CDR3 spans 13 amino acids. The germline V gene has CDR1 SGHNT and CDR2 YENEEA. DNA of the CDR3: TGTGCCAGCAGCCCAGGGTCTAGGGATACGCAGTATTTT. It codes for CASSPGSRDTQYF.

The chain has TRBV7-2 and TRBJ2-2; 9 positions agree with TRBD2. With V trimmed by 8 bases and J by 4 bases, 2 bases remained unmatched. Germline CDR1 SGHTA, CDR2 FQGNSA. The CDR3 totals 13 residues. The CDR3 spells CASLAGATGELFF. In nucleotides, the CDR3 is TGTGCCAGCTTAGCGGGAGCCACCGGGGAGCTGTTTTTT.

The gene calls are TRBV3-1 (or the pseudogene TRBV3-2) and TRBJ2-7, with TRBD2 matching over 10 bases. V was clipped by 1 base and J by 1 base; unmatched bases: 1. Germline values: CDR1 LGHDT, CDR2 YNNKEL (reference sequence). This CDR3 is built from 15 residues. The CDR3 sequence is CASSQGTSGSYEQYF. The CDR3 nucleotides are TGTGCCAGCAGCCAAGGGACTAGCGGATCCTACGAGCAGTACTTC.

This chain links TRBV27 with TRBJ2-2; 8 bases are a match to TRBD2. CDR3 length: 14 amino acids. The trim removed 3 bases at V and 8 bases at J, leaving 5 bases unmatched. Germline V gene data show CDR1 as MNHEY and CDR2 as SMNVEV (reference sequence). DNA of the CDR3: TGTGCCAGCAGTTTTGGGCGGGAGGCTGGGGAGCTGTTTTTT. As protein: CASSFGREAGELFF.

This chain joins TRBV13 and TRBJ2-1; D is perhaps TRBD1 (6 bases). The germline V gene encodes CDR1 PRHDT and CDR2 FYEKMQ (reference sequence). This CDR3 has 16 residues. With 1 base removed from V and 4 bases from J, the gap between germline ends came to 14 bases. For the CDR3, the DNA is TGTGCCAGCAGCTTAGACCAGGGGTCCGTTTACAATGAGCAGTTCTTC. Amino acids: CASSLDQGSVYNEQFF.

The chain has TRBV4-1 and TRBJ1-3; weak D call: TRBD1 (6 bases). This CDR3 is 16 amino acids long. Germline CDR1 reads MGHRA; CDR2 reads YSYEKL. The ends were cut back, 1 base at V and 8 bases at J, with 18 bases in the middle. The CDR3 DNA sequence: TGCGCCAGCAGCCAAGTGACCCAGGGGCTTGGGGACACCATATATTTT. This translates into CASSQVTQGLGDTIYF.

The V and J genes are TRBV5-4 and TRBJ1-1, with 8 bases that match TRBD1. The junction had 3 bases not matched to a gene; V was cut back by 6 bases and J by 5 bases. CDR3 length equals 12 residues. The germline gives CDR1 SGHNT, CDR2 YYREEE (reference sequence). Here the CDR3 reads CASNYRGTEAFF. The DNA for the CDR3 is TGTGCCAGCAACTACAGGGGGACTGAAGCTTTCTTT.

This chain links TRBV5-6 with TRBJ2-5; D is uncertain. V lost 4 bases and J lost 8, with 9 bases in between. From germline, CDR1 is SGHDT and CDR2 YYEEEE. The length of the CDR3 is 11 residues. The CDR3 is CASSRVGTQYF. Here the CDR3 DNA reads TGTGCCAGCAGCCGGGTGGGTACCCAGTACTTC.

The rearrangement joins TRBV2 to TRBJ2-1; TRBD2 might be the D (6 bases). V was trimmed by 4 bases and J by 9 bases, leaving 16 bases between them. Germline V gene data show CDR1 as SNHLY and CDR2 as FYNNEI. The CDR3 consists of 14 residues. CDR3 sequence: CASSAGAPSGEQFF. The CDR3 region has the DNA TGTGCCAGCAGTGCGGGAGCACCGTCGGGTGAGCAGTTCTTC. The whole variable domain, remainder taken from reference TRBV2 and TRBJ2-1, is EPEVTQTPSHQVTQMGQEVILRCVPISNHLYFYWYRQILGQKVEFLVSFYNNEISEKSEIFDDQFSVERPDGSNFTLKIRSTKLEDSAMYFCASSAGAPSGEQFFGPGTRLTVL.

V gene TRBV10-3 combines with J gene TRBJ1-2, with TRBD1 matching 9 bases. The germline gives CDR1 ENHRY, CDR2 SYGVKD. The CDR3 runs 12 residues. With V trimmed by 7 bases and J by 6 bases, 3 bases remained unmatched. The CDR3 coding sequence is TGTGCCATCACTAGGACAGGGGATGGCTACACCTTC. This translates into CAITRTGDGYTF.

The chain is built from TRBV29-1 and TRBJ2-2; tentative D call: TRBD1 (6 bases). Trimming stripped 4 bases from V and 3 bases from J, with 9 bases between. This CDR3 has 13 amino acids. Germline-derived CDR1 and CDR2 are SQVTM and ANQGSEA. The CDR3 protein is CSVGSGDTGELFF. As DNA, the CDR3 is TGCAGCGTTGGCTCAGGGGACACCGGGGAGCTGTTTTTT.

The V and J genes are TRBV12-5 and TRBJ2-3; perhaps TRBD2 as D (6 bases). Germline V gives CDR1 LGHNT, CDR2 FRNRAP. Between the trimmed V and J ends, which lost 7 bases and 3 bases, there was a span of 8 bases. There are 12 residues in the CDR3. Here the CDR3 DNA reads TGTGCTAGTGCGGGAGTAACAGATACGCAGTATTTT. Amino acid sequence: CASAGVTDTQYF.

The rearrangement uses TRBV5-6 and TRBJ1-5; tentative D call: TRBD1 (6 bases). The CDR3 loop spans 14 amino acids. The V gene lost 4 bases and the J gene lost 3 bases, with 11 bases spanning the gap. The germline gives CDR1 SGHDT, CDR2 YYEEEE. The CDR3 here is CASSGQYNNQPQHF. The CDR3 bases are TGTGCCAGCAGCGGACAGTATAACAATCAGCCCCAGCATTTT.

The V call is TRBV28, the J call TRBJ1-2, with 7 bases matching TRBD1. Germline lookup yields CDR1 MDHEN and CDR2 SYDVKM. After removal of 5 bases from V and 0 bases from J, the junction contained 12 bases not matched to a gene. CDR3 size: 17 residues. The CDR3 here is CASSLGQVAIANYGYTF. In DNA, the CDR3 is TGTGCCAGCAGTCTAGGACAGGTAGCTATTGCTAACTATGGCTACACCTTC.

The V and J genes are TRBV14 and TRBJ1-2, with 8 bases identical to TRBD1. There are 14 residues in the CDR3. Germline V CDR1 and CDR2: SGHDN, FVKESK. Trimming at V came to 4 bases and at J to 4 bases, leaving 5 bases not matched to a gene. The CDR3 DNA follows: TGTGCCAGCAGCCTGGGACAGGAAGTCTATGGCTACACCTTC. This encodes CASSLGQEVYGYTF.

The chain combines TRBV28 with TRBJ1-1; D remains unclear. The CDR3 spans 14 residues. Looked up from germline, CDR1 is MDHEN and CDR2 is SYDVKM. The V and J ends lost 3 bases and 1 base respectively, with 9 bases between them. The CDR3 DNA sequence: TGTGCCAGCAGTTTTCCCAAGAGGAACACTGAAGCTTTCTTT. It encodes CASSFPKRNTEAFF.

The chain couples TRBV15 to TRBJ2-1, with D perhaps TRBD2 (5 bases). V lost 0 bases and J 8 bases, leaving 14 bases between the germline ends. The germline gives CDR1 LNHNV, CDR2 YYDKDF (reference sequence). This CDR3 has 15 amino acids. The CDR3 region is CATSRDTASSHEQFF. DNA of the CDR3: TGTGCCACCAGCAGAGATACCGCTAGCTCGCATGAGCAGTTCTTC.

The chain uses TRBV19 and TRBJ2-7, with D unresolved. The V gene lost 6 bases and the J gene lost 2 bases, with 8 bases spanning the gap. The CDR3 extends over 12 amino acids. Germline V gene data show CDR1 as LNHDA and CDR2 as SQIVND (reference sequence). CDR3 loop: CASRGRAYEQYF. CDR3 DNA sequence: TGTGCCAGTAGGGGCAGAGCCTACGAGCAGTACTTC.

This sequence joins TRBV5-5 and TRBJ1-5; D remains unclear. The V end was cut by 0 bases, the J end by 1 base, with 11 bases between. This CDR3 is 16 amino acids long. Germline loops: CDR1 SGHKS, CDR2 YYEKEE (reference sequence). The CDR3 DNA follows: TGTGCCAGCAGCTTGGGACTCCTCGGCAGCAATCAGCCCCAGCATTTT. The encoded protein is CASSLGLLGSNQPQHF.

The chain carries TRBV4-1 and TRBJ2-3, with 8 bases matching TRBD1. J gave up 0 bases and V 4 bases, and 15 bases lay outside the gene matches. Germline V gives CDR1 MGHRA, CDR2 YSYEKL. The CDR3 consists of 19 residues. The CDR3 region is CASSRAGGVDRVSTDTQYF. The CDR3 DNA follows: TGCGCCAGCAGCCGCGCAGGTGGGGTGGACAGGGTTAGCACAGATACGCAGTATTTT.